This entry concerns a single TCR beta chain. Its antigen is still unknown. These data are taken from a study of OX40 agonist ivuxolimab in advanced cancers. Study information: The eligibility criteria allowed prior anti-PD-1, anti-PD-L1 or anti-CTLA-4 therapy, and 40% had some.

Overall study findings and caveats: CD4+ and CD8+ T cells in blood underwent clonal expansion by week 6 at 0.1 to 3.0 mg/kg. Determination of antigen specificity was not performed for the expanded peripheral T cells.

Germline V CDR1 and CDR2: SGHRS, YFSETQ. The CDR3 runs 17 residues. The junction had 9 bases not matched to a gene; V was cut back by 3 bases and J by 3 bases. Sequencing used immunoSEQ multiplex PCR; TCRdb keeps in-frame clones, though not all of them. This sample has around 19,000 clones, with around 90% found just once. A history of autoimmune disease or systemic immunosuppression excluded patients. Sequencing was performed on CD4+ or CD8+ T cells sorted from blood, taken in a trial of the OX40 agonist ivuxolimab. The clonotype was recovered from an adult with an advanced solid tumor such as melanoma, head and neck, liver or kidney cancer. The chain joins TRBV5-1 to TRBJ1-1; 12 nucleotides match TRBD1. CDR3 residues: CASSSGTGGFWDTEAFF. The CDR3 region has the DNA TGCGCCAGCAGCTCCGGGACAGGGGGCTTCTGGGACACTGAAGCTTTCTTT.